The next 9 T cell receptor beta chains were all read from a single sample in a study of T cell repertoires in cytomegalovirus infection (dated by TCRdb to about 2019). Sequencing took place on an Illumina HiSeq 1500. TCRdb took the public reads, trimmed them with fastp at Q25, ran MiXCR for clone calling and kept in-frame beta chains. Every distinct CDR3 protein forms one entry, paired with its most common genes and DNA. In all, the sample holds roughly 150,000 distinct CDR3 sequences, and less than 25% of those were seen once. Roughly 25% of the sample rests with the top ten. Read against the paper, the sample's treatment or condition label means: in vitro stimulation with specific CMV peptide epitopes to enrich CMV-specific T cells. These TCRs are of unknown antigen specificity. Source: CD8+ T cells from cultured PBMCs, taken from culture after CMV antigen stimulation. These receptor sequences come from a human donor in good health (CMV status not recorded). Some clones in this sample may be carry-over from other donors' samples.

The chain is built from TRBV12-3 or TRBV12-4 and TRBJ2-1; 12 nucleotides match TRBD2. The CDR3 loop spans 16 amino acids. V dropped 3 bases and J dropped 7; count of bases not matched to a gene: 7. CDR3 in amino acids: CASSFLAGGLGNEQFF. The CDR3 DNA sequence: TGTGCCAGCAGTTTCCTAGCGGGGGGGCTTGGGAATGAGCAGTTCTTC.

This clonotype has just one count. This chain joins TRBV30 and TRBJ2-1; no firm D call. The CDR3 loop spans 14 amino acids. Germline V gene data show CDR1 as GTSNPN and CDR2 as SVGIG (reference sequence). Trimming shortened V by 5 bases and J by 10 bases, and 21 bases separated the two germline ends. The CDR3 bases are TGTGCCTGGGCTCCGCGACGAGAGGTTAGGGAGCAGTTCTTC. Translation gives CAWAPRREVREQFF.

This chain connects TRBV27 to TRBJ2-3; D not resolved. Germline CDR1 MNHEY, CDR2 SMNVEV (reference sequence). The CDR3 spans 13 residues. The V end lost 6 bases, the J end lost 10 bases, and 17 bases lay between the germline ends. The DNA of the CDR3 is TGTGCCAGCAGCCCCTCGCCGTCTCATCCGCAGTATTTT. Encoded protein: CASSPSPSHPQYF.

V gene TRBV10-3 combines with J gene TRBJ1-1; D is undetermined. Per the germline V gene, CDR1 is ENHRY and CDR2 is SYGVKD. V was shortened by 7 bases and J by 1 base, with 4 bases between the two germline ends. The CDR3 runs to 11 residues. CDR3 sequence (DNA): TGTGCCATCATGGAGAACACTGAAGCTTTCTTT. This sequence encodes CAIMENTEAFF.

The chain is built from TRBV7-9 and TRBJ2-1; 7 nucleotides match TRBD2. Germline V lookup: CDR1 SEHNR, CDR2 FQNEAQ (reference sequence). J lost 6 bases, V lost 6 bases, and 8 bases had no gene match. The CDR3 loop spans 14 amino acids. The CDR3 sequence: CASRWASGVNEQFF. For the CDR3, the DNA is TGTGCCAGCAGGTGGGCTAGCGGAGTCAATGAGCAGTTCTTC.

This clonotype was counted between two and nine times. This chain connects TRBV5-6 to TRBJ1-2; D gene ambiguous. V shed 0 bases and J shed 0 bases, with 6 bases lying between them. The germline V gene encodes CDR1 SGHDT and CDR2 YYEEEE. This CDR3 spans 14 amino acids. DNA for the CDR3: TGTGCCAGCAGCTTGGGGAATGCTAACTATGGCTACACCTTC. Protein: CASSLGNANYGYTF.

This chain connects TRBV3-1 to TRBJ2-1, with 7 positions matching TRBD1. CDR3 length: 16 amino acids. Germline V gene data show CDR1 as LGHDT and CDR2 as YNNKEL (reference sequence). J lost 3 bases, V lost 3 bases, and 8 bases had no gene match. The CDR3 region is CASSHRRGRLYNEQFF. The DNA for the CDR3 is TGTGCCAGCAGCCATAGAAGGGGGCGACTCTACAATGAGCAGTTCTTC.

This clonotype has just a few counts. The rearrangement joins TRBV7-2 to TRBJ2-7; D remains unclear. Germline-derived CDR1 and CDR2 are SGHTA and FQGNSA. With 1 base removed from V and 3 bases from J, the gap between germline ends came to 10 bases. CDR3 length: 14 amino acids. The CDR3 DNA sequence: TGTGCCAGCAGCTTAGATACGGGTATCTACGAGCAGTACTTC. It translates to CASSLDTGIYEQYF.

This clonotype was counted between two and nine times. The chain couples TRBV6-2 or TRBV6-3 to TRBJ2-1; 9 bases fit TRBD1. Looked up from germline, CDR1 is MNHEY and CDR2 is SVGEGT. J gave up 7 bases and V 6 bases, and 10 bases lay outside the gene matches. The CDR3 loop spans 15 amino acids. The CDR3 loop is CASRPIHRGRNEQFF. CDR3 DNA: TGTGCCAGCAGGCCTATCCACAGGGGGCGGAATGAGCAGTTCTTC.